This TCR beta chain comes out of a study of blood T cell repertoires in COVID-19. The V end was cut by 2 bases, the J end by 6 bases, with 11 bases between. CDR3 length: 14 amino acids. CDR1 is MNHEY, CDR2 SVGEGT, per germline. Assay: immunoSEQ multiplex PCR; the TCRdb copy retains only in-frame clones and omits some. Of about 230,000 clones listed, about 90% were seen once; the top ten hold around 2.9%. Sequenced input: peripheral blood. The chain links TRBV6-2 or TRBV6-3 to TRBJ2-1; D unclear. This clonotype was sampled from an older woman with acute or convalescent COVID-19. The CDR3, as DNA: TGTGCCAGCAGTTACGGGCTTCTTACCAATGAGCAGTTCTTC. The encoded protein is CASSYGLLTNEQFF.